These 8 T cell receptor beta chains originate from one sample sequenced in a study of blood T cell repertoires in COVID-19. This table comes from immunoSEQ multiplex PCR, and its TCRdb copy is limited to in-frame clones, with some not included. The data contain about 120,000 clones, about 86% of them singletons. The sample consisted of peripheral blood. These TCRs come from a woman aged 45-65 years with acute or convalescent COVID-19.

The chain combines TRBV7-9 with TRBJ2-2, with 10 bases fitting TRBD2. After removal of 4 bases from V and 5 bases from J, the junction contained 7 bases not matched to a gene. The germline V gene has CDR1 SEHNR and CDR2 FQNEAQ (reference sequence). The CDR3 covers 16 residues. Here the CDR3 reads CASSSLAGGVTGELFF. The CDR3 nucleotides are TGTGCCAGCAGCTCCTTAGCGGGAGGAGTGACCGGGGAGCTGTTTTTT.

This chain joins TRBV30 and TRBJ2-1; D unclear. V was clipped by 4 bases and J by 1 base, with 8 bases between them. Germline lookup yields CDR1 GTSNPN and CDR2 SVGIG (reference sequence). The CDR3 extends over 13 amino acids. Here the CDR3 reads CAWNRFSYNEQFF. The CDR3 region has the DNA TGTGCCTGGAACCGGTTTTCCTACAATGAGCAGTTCTTC.

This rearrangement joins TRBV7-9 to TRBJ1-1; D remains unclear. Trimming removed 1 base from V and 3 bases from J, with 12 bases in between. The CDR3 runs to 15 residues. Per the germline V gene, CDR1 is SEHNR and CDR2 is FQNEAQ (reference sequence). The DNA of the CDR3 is TGTGCCAGCAGCTTAGGTTCGGGAAGGGACACTGAAGCTTTCTTT. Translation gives CASSLGSGRDTEAFF. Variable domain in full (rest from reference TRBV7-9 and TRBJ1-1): DTGVSQNPRHKITKRGQNVTFRCDPISEHNRLYWYRQTLGQGPEFLTYFQNEAQLEKSRLLSDRFSAERPKGSFSTLEIQRTEQGDSAMYLCASSLGSGRDTEAFFGQGTRLTVV.

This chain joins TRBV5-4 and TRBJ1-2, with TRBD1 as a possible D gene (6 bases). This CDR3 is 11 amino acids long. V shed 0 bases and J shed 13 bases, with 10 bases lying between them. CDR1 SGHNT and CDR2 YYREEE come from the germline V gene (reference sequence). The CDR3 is CASSLEGVLTF. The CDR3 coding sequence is TGTGCCAGCAGCTTGGAGGGGGTACTCACCTTC.

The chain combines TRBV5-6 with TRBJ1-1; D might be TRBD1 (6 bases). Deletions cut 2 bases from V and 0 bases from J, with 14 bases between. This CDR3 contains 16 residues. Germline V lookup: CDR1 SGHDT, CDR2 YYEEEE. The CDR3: CASSFITGHVNTEAFF. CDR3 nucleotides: TGTGCCAGCAGCTTTATTACGGGACATGTGAACACTGAAGCTTTCTTT.

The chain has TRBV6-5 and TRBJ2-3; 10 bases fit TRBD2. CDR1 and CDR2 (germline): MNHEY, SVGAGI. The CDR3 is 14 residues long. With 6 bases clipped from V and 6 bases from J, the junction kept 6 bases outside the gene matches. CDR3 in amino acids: CASRERGGQDTQYF. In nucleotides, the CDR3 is TGTGCCAGCAGGGAGCGGGGGGGCCAGGATACGCAGTATTTT.

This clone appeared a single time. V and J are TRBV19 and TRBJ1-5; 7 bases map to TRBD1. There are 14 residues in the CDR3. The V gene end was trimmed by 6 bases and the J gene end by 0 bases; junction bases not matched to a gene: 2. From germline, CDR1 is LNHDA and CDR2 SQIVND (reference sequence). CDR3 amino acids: CASSRGFSNQPQHF. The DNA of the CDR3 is TGTGCCAGTAGCAGGGGGTTTAGCAATCAGCCCCAGCATTTT.

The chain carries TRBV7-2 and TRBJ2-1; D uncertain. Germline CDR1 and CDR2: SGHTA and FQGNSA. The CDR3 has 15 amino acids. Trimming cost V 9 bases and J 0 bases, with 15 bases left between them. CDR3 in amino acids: CASLKWASSYNEQFF. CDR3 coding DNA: TGTGCCAGTTTGAAGTGGGCGAGCTCCTACAATGAGCAGTTCTTC.